This T cell receptor beta chain was recorded in a study of cytomegalovirus exposure and HLA in healthy donors. Germline CDR1 SEHNR, CDR2 FQNEAQ (reference sequence). With 4 bases clipped from V and 3 bases from J, the junction kept 14 bases outside the gene matches. This CDR3 is 17 amino acids long. PCR amplification relied on 60 Vbeta primers (plus 13 Jbeta primers). The data were produced by immunoSEQ multiplex PCR, yet TCRdb's version contains in-frame clones alone and is incomplete. In the table there are tens of thousands of clones, around 80% of which are singletons. The sequencing sample was made of PBMCs. This TCR derives from a male donor in good health and CMV-seropositive. The V and J genes are TRBV7-9 and TRBJ2-7, with 8 bases that match TRBD1. The CDR3 sequence: CASSSTPQTGVDYEQYF. The DNA of the CDR3 is TGTGCCAGCAGCTCCACCCCCCAGACAGGGGTCGACTACGAGCAGTACTTC. The full variable domain, completed using reference TRBV7-9 and TRBJ2-7, is DTGVSQNPRHKITKRGQNVTFRCDPISEHNRLYWYRQTLGQGPEFLTYFQNEAQLEKSRLLSDRFSAERPKGSFSTLEIQRTEQGDSAMYLCASSSTPQTGVDYEQYFGPGTRLTVT.